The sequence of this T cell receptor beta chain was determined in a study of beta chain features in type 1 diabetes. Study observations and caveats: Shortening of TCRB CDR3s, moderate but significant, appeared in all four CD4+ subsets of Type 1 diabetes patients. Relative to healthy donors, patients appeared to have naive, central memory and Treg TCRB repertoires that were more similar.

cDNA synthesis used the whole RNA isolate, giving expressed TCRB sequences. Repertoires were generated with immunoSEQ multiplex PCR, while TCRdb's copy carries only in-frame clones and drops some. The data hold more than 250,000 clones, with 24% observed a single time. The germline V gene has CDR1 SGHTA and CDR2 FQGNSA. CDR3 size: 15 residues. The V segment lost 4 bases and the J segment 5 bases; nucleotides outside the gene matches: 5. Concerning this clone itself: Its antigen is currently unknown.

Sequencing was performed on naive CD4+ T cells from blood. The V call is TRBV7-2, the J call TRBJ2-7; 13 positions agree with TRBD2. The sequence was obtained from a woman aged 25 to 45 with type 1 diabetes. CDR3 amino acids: CASSSRLAGGHEQYF. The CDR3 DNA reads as TGTGCCAGCAGCTCGAGACTAGCGGGAGGTCACGAGCAGTACTTC.